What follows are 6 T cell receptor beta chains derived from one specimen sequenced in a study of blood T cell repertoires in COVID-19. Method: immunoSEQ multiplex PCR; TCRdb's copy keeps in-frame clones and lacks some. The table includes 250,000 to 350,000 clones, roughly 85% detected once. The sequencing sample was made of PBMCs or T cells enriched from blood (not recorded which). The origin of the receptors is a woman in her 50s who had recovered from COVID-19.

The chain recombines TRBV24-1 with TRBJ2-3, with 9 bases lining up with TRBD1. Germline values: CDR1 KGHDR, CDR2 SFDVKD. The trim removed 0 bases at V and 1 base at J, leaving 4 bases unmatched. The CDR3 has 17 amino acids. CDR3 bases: TGTGCCACCAGTGATTTGGGACAGGGGTGGGGCACAGATACGCAGTATTTT. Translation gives CATSDLGQGWGTDTQYF.

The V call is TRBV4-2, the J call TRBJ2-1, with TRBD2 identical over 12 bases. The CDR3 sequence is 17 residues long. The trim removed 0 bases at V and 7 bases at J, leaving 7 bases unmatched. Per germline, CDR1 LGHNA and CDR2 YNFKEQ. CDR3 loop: CASSQDLLAGGPNEQFF. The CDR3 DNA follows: TGTGCCAGCAGCCAAGATCTTCTAGCGGGGGGGCCGAATGAGCAGTTCTTC.

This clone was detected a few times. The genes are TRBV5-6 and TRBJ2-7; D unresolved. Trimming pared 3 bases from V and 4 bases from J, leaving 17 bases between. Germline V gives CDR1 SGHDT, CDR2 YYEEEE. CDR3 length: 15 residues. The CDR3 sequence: CASSSFIRSGYEQYF. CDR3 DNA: TGTGCCAGCAGCTCTTTCATTCGCTCAGGTTACGAGCAGTACTTC.

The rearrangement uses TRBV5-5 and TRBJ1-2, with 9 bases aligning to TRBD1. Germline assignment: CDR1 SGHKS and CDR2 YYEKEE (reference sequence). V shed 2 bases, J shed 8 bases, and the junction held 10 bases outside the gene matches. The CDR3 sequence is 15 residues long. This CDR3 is CASSLGRDRASGYTF. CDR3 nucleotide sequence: TGTGCCAGCAGCTTAGGTAGGGACAGGGCTAGCGGCTACACCTTC.

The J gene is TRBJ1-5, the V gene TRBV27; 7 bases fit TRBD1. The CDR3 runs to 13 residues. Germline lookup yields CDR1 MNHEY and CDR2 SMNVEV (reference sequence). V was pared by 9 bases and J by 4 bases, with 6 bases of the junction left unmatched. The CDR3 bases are TGTGCCAGTTCCTGGGACAGTAATCAGCCCCAGCATTTT. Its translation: CASSWDSNQPQHF.

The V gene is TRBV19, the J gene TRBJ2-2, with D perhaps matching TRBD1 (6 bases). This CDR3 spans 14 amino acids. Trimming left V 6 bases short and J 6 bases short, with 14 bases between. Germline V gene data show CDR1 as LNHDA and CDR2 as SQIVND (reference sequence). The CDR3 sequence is CASRNREKAGELFF. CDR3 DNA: TGTGCCAGTAGGAACAGGGAGAAGGCCGGGGAGCTGTTTTTT.